This T cell receptor (beta chain) was obtained from a study of OX40 agonist ivuxolimab in advanced cancers. Study-wide points: At 0.1 to 3.0 mg/kg and by week 6, CD4+ and CD8+ T cells in the blood had expanded clonally. Antigens targeted by the expanded peripheral T cells were not determined.

The protocol was immunoSEQ multiplex PCR, while the TCRdb copy is restricted to in-frame clones and leaves out a portion. The sample records tens of thousands of clones, around 86% being singletons. V gave up 2 bases and J gave up 4 bases, with 10 bases separating them. Germline V gives CDR1 SGHNT, CDR2 YYREEE (reference sequence). The CDR3 consists of 14 residues. As concerns this clone: No antigen is known for it.

This receptor was identified in an adult with an advanced solid tumor such as melanoma, head and neck, liver or kidney cancer. The chain joins TRBV5-4 to TRBJ1-3; D is ambiguous. The sequencing used CD4+ or CD8+ T cells sorted from blood, collected in a trial of the OX40 agonist ivuxolimab. The CDR3 DNA reads as TGTGCCAGCAGCTTCGGTGTTACCGGAAACACCATATATTTT. Translation gives CASSFGVTGNTIYF.